Listed below are T cell receptor beta chains from one sample, sequenced in a study of blood T cell repertoires in COVID-19. The data were produced by immunoSEQ multiplex PCR, yet TCRdb's version contains in-frame clones alone and is incomplete. The sample includes 90,000 to 100,000 clones, roughly 89% of them seen just once. The specimen was peripheral blood. These receptors were obtained from a man between 65 and 85 years old with active or convalescent COVID-19. Both conserved end residues are part of each CDR3. The size entry is marked missing in some rows and otherwise reads once, few, many or a size class.

TRBJ1-2	TRBV5-1	once	CASSPTREGYTF
TRBJ1-1	TRBV3-1/TRBV3-2	-	CASSIQGASTEAFF
TRBJ1-2	TRBV3-1/TRBV3-2	-	CASSQPGSYGYTF
TRBJ1-5	TRBV24-1	once	CATQRQGRNQPQHF
TRBJ2-3	TRBV11-1	-	CASSLELSRADTQYF
TRBJ1-2	TRBV14	few	CASSQATGQGIYGYTF
TRBJ1-2	TRBV6-6	once	CASSYGQPNYGYTF
TRBJ1-4	TRBV7-9	few	CASTHLRGEKLFF
TRBJ2-3	TRBV5-4	-	CASSLNRMGQDTQYF
TRBJ1-1	TRBV7-6	-	CASSALNPLANTEAFF
TRBJ1-2	TRBV6-6	-	CASSPGTGSYYGYTF
TRBJ1-1	TRBV5-6	-	CASSLAPGNTEAFF
TRBJ2-7	TRBV6-5	-	CASSYGRGTYEQYF
TRBJ2-3	TRBV30	once	CAWSVRGAPSTDTQYF
TRBJ2-1	TRBV27	-	CASSTRQGRHNEQFF
TRBJ1-6	TRBV24-1	-	CATSARGNSPLHF
TRBJ1-6	TRBV27	-	CASSLVTTGRSPLHF
TRBJ2-4	TRBV7-9	-	CATTIWGSAKNIQYF
TRBJ2-7	TRBV3-1/TRBV3-2	-	CASSQAVGSSYEQYF
TRBJ1-6	TRBV28	-	CASWGPGQAYNSPLHF
TRBJ2-2	TRBV25-1	-	CASSLRTGGTGELFF
TRBJ2-5	TRBV2	-	CASSEGGSGGTQYF
TRBJ1-2	TRBV6-1	-	CASSETFGGYGYTF
TRBJ2-1	TRBV2	-	CASSKASGQARQFF
TRBJ2-1	TRBV5-4	-	CASSLAGLAGYNEQFF
TRBJ2-3	TRBV6-5	-	CASRAVGLATDTQYF
TRBJ1-5	TRBV5-6	-	CASSLRHSGNQPQHF
TRBJ1-1	TRBV3-1/TRBV3-2	-	CASSYRTGLATEAFF
TRBJ2-5	TRBV7-2	-	CASSLEGGQETQYF
TRBJ1-6	TRBV13	-	CASSFTKGQANSYNSPLHF
TRBJ2-7	TRBV5-6	-	CASSVIRDYEQYF
TRBJ1-6	TRBV2	-	CASGGTSLDSPLHF
TRBJ2-5	TRBV2	few	CASSPDSGGAQYF
TRBJ2-1	TRBV5-8	-	CAWGSGDRSYNEQFF
TRBJ1-2	TRBV5-1	-	CASSFSTGGDYGYTF
TRBJ1-2	TRBV18	-	CASSPSPGGSNYGYTF
TRBJ2-7	TRBV5-1	-	CASSLRQGASEQYF
TRBJ1-6	TRBV5-6	once	CASSLSGNNSPLHF
TRBJ1-3	TRBV6-6	-	CASGREATSGNTIYF
TRBJ2-1	TRBV5-1	-	CASSGLAGATLNEQFF
TRBJ1-6	TRBV3-1/TRBV3-2	-	CASSQRTGGGSPLHF
TRBJ1-6	TRBV28	-	CASSPPTGASYNSPLHF
TRBJ2-3	TRBV30	-	CAWSAGGDTDTQYF
TRBJ2-7	TRBV3-1/TRBV3-2	many	CASSPTGTSGGLEQYF
TRBJ2-7	TRBV6-6	-	CASTKDRSYEQYF
TRBJ1-2	TRBV6-5	-	CASSSGANYGYTF
TRBJ1-2	TRBV5-1	-	CASSPGGENYGYTF